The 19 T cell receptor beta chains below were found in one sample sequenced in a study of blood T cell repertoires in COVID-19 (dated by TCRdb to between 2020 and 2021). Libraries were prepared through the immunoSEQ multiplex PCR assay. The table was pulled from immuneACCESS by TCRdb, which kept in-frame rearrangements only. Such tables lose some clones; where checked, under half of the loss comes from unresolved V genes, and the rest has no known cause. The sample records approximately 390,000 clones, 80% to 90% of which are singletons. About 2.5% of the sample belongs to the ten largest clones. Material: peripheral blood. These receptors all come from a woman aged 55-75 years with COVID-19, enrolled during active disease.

CDR3 protein: CASSYLSPEGGYTF. The DNA for the CDR3 is TGTGCCAGTAGTTACCTCTCACCGGAGGGTGGCTACACCTTC. The chain is built from TRBV19 and TRBJ1-2, with D uncertain. The CDR3 has 14 residues. Germline CDR1 LNHDA, CDR2 SQIVND (reference sequence). V lost 5 bases and J lost 7, with 17 bases in between.

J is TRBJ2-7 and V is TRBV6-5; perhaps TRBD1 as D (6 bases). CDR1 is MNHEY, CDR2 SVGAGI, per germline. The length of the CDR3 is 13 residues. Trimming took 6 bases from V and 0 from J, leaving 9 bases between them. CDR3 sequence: CASRRQASYEQYF. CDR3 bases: TGTGCCAGCAGAAGACAGGCCTCCTACGAGCAGTACTTC.

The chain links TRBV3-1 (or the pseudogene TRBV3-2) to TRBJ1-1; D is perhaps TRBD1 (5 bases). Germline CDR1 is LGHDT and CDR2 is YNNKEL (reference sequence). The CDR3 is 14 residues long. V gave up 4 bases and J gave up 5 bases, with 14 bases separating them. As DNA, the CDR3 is TGTGCCAGCAGCCCCATGGGGGGGGGAACTGAAGCTTTCTTT. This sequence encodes CASSPMGGGTEAFF.

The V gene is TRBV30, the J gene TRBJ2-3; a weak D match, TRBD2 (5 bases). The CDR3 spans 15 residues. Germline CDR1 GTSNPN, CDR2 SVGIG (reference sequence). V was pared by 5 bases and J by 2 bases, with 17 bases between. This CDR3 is CAWGRGTENTDTQYF. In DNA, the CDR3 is TGTGCCTGGGGCCGGGGAACAGAGAACACAGATACGCAGTATTTT.

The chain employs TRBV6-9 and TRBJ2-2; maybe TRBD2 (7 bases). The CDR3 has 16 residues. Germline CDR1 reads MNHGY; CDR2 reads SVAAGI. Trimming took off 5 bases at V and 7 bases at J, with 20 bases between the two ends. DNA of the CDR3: TGTGCCAGCAGTAAGATCACGGGGGGCTGGGGCGGGGAGCTGTTTTTT. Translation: CASSKITGGWGGELFF.

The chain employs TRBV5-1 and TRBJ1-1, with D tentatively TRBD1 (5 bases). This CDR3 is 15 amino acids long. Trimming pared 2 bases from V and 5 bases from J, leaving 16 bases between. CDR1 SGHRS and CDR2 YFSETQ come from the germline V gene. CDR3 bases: TGCGCCAGCAGCTTCATAGGGGCGGCAGGAACTGAAGCTTTCTTT. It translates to CASSFIGAAGTEAFF.

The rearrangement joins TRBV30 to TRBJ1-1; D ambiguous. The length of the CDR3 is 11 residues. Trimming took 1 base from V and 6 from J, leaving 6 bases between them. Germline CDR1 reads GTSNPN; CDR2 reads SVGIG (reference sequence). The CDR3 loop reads CAWSDNAEAFF. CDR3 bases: TGTGCCTGGAGTGACAACGCTGAAGCTTTCTTT.

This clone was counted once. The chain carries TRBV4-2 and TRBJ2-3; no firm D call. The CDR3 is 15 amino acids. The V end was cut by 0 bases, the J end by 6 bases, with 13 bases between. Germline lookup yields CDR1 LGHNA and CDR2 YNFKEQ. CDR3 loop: CASSQDRILQDTQYF. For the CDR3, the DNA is TGTGCCAGCAGCCAAGATAGGATTCTACAGGATACGCAGTATTTT.

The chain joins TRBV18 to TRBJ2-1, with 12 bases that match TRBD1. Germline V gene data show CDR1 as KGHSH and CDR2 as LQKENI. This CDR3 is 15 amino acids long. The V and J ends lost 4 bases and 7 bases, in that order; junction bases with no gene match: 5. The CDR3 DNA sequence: TGTGCCAGCTCACGACCGGGACAGGGGGCGAATGAGCAGTTCTTC. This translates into CASSRPGQGANEQFF. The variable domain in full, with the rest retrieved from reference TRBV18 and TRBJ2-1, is NAGVMQNPRHLVRRRGQEARLRCSPMKGHSHVYWYRQLPEEGLKFMVYLQKENIIDESGMPKERFSAEFPKEGPSILRIQQVVRGDSAAYFCASSRPGQGANEQFFGPGTRLTVL.

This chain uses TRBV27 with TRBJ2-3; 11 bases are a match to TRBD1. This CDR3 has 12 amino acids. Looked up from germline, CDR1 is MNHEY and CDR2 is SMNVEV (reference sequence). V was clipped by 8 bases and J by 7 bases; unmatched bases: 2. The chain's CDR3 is CASGQGAYTQYF. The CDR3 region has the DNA TGTGCCAGCGGACAGGGGGCATATACGCAGTATTTT.

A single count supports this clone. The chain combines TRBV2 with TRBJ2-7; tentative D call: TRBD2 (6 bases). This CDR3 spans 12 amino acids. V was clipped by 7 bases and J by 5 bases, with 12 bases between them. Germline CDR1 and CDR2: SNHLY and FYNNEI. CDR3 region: CASTLRGDEQYF. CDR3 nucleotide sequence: TGTGCCAGCACCCTGCGGGGCGACGAGCAGTACTTC.

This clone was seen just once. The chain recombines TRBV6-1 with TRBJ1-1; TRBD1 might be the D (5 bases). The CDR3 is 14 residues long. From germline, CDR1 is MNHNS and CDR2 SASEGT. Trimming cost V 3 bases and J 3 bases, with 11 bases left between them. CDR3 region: CASSEGGVYTEAFF. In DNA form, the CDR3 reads TGTGCCAGCAGTGAGGGGGGGGTATACACTGAAGCTTTCTTT.

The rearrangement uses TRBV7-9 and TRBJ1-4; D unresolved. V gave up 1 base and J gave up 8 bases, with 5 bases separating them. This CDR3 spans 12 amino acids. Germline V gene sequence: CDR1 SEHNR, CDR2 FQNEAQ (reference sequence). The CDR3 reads CASSLVAEKLFF. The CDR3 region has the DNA TGTGCCAGCAGCTTAGTGGCAGAAAAACTGTTTTTT.

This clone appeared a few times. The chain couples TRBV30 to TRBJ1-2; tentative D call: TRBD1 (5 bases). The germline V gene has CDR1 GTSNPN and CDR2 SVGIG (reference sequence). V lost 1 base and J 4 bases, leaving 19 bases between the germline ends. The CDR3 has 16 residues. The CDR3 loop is CAWSEPTGRGLYGYTF. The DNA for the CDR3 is TGTGCCTGGAGTGAACCTACGGGACGGGGACTCTATGGCTACACCTTC.

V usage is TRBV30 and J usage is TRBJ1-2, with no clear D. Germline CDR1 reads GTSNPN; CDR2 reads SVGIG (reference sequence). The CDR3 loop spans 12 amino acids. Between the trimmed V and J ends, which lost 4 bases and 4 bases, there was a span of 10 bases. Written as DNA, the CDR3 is TGTGCCTGGACCGATACTCTCTATGGCTACACCTTC. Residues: CAWTDTLYGYTF.

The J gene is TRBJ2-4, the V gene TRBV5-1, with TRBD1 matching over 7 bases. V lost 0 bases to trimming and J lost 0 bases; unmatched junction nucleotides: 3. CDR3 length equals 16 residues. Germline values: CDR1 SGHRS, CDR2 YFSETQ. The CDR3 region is CASSLGDSLAKNIQYF. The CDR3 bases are TGCGCCAGCAGCTTGGGGGACAGTTTAGCCAAAAACATTCAGTACTTC.

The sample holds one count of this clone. The CDR3, as DNA: TGTGCCAGCAAGAAGGCGGGGGTTTATGGCTACACCTTC. It translates to CASKKAGVYGYTF. The chain is built from TRBV2 and TRBJ1-2; possibly TRBD1 for D (5 bases). The CDR3 is 13 amino acids. Germline assignment: CDR1 SNHLY and CDR2 FYNNEI. Trimming removed 7 bases at V and 5 bases at J, with 14 bases between.

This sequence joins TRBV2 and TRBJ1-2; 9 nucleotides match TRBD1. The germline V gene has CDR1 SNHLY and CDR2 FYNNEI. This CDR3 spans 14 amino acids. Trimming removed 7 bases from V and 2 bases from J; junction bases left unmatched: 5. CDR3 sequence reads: CASTSGQGNYGYTF. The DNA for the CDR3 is TGTGCCAGCACCTCAGGACAGGGGAACTATGGCTACACCTTC.

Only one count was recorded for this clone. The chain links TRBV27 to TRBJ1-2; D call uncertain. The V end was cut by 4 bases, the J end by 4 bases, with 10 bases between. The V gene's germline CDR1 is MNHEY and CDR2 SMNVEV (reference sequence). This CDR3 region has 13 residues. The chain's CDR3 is CASSSTDSYGYTF. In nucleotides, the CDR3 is TGTGCCAGCAGTTCGACTGATAGCTATGGCTACACCTTC.